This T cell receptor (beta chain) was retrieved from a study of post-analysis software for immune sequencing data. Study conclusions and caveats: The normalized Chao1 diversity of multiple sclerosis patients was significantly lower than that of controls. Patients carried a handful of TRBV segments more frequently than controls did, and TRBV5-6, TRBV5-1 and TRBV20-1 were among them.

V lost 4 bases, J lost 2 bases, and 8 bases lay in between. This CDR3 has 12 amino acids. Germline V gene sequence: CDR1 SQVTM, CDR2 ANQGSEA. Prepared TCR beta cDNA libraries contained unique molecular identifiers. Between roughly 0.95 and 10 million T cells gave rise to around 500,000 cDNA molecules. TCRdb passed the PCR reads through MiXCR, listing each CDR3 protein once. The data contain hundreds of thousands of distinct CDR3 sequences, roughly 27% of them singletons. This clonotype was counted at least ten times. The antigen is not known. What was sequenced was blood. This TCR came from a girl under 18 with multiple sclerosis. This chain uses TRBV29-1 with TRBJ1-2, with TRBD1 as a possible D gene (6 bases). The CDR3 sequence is CSVATGNYGYTF. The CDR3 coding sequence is TGCAGCGTTGCTACAGGGAACTATGGCTACACCTTC.